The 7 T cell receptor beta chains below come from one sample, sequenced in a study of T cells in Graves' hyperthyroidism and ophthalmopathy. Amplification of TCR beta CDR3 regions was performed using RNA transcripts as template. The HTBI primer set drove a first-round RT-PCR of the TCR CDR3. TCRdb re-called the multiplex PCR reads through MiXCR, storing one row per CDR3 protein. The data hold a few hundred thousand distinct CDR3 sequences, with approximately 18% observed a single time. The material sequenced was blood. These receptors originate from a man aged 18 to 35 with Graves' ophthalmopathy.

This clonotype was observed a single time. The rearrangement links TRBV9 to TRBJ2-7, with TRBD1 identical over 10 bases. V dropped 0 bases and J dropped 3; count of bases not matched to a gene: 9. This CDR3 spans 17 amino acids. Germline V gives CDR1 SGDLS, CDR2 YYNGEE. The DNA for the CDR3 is TGTGCCAGCAGCGTAGAAGGTGGAGGGACAGGGGACTACGAGCAGTACTTC. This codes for CASSVEGGGTGDYEQYF.

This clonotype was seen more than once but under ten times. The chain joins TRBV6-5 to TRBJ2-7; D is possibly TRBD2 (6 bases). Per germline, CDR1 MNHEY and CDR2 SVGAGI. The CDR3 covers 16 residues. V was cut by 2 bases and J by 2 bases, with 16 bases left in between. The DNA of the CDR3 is TGTGCCAGCAGTTACGGGGCTCGCGGGAATACCTACGAGCAGTACTTC. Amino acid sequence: CASSYGARGNTYEQYF.

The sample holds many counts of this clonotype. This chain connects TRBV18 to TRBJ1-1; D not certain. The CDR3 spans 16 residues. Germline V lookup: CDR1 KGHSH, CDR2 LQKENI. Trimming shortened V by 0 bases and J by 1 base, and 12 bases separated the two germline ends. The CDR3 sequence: CASSPPTITANTEAFF. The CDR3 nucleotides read TGTGCCAGCTCACCACCGACGATAACAGCGAACACTGAAGCTTTCTTT.

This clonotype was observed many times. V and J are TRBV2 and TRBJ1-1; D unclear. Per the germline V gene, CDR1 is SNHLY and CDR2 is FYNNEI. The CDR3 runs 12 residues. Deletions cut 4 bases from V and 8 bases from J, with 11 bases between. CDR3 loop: CASSVKINEAFF. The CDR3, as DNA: TGTGCCAGCAGTGTTAAGATTAACGAAGCTTTCTTT. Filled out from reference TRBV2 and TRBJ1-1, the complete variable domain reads EPEVTQTPSHQVTQMGQEVILRCVPISNHLYFYWYRQILGQKVEFLVSFYNNEISEKSEIFDDQFSVERPDGSNFTLKIRSTKLEDSAMYFCASSVKINEAFFGQGTRLTVV.

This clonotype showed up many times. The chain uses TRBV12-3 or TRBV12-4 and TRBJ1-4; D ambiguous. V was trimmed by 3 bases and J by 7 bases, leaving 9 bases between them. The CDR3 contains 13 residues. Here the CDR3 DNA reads TGTGCCAGCAGTTTGTCCGTGGCTGAAAAACTGTTTTTT. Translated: CASSLSVAEKLFF.

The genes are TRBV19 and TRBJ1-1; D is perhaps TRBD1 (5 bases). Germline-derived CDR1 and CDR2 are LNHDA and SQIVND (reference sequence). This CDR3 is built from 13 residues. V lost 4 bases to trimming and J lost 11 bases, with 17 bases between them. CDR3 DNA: TGTGCCAGTAGTACCCTCGGGAGGGACGGCGCTTTCTTT. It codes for CASSTLGRDGAFF.

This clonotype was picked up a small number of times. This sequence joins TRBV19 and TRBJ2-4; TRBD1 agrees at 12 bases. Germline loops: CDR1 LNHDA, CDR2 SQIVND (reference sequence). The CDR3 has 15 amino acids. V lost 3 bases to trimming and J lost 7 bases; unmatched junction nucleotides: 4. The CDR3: CASSIGDRGRNIQYF. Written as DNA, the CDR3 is TGTGCCAGTAGTATCGGGGACAGGGGGCGGAACATTCAGTACTTC.